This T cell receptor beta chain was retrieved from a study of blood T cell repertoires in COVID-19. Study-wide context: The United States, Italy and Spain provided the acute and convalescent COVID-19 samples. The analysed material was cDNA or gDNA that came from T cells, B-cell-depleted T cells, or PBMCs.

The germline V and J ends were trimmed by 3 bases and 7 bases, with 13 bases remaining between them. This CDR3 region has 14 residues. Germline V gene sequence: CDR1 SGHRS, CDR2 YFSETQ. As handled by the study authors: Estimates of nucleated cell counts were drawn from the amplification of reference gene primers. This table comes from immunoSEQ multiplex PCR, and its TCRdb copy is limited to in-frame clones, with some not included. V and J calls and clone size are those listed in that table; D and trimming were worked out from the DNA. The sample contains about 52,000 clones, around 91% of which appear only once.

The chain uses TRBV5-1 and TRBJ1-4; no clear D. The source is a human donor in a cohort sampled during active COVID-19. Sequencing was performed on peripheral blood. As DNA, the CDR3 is TGCGCCAGCAGCTCCGGCCTCAGCGGTGAAAAACTGTTTTTT. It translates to CASSSGLSGEKLFF.